This passage covers 18 T cell receptor beta chains from one sample sequenced in a study of T cells after yellow fever vaccination. MiXCR, applied by TCRdb to the 5' RACE reads, yields one record per CDR3 protein. This repertoire shows under 400,000 distinct CDR3 sequences, around 10% found once; its top ten account for roughly a sixth. This sample comprised PBMCs, obtained on the day of the first yellow fever vaccination. These receptors originate from a man between 18 and 35 years old who received the YFV17D yellow fever vaccine.

This clonotype has a single count. This chain links TRBV7-9 with TRBJ2-3; D is uncertain. Germline CDR1 SEHNR, CDR2 FQNEAQ (reference sequence). The CDR3 sequence is 17 residues long. Trimming stripped 3 bases from V and 2 bases from J, with 18 bases between. DNA for the CDR3: TGTGCCAGCAGCTTTCCTCCTGGTGGGCAGGACACAGATACGCAGTATTTT. Protein: CASSFPPGGQDTDTQYF.

The chain uses TRBV7-9 and TRBJ2-3; TRBD2 agrees at 11 bases. V trimming: 6 bases; J trimming: 1 base; junction bases outside the gene matches: 6. Germline lookup yields CDR1 SEHNR and CDR2 FQNEAQ (reference sequence). The CDR3 spans 16 residues. The CDR3 bases are TGTGCCAGCAGTAACCCACTAGCGGGGGGCACAGATACGCAGTATTTT. It encodes CASSNPLAGGTDTQYF. Combining the CDR3 with reference TRBV7-9 and TRBJ2-3 gives the whole variable domain DTGVSQNPRHKITKRGQNVTFRCDPISEHNRLYWYRQTLGQGPEFLTYFQNEAQLEKSRLLSDRFSAERPKGSFSTLEIQRTEQGDSAMYLCASSNPLAGGTDTQYFGPGTRLTVL.

The chain couples TRBV4-3 to TRBJ2-1; a possible D gene is TRBD1 (6 bases). Trimming removed 0 bases from V and 0 bases from J, with 18 bases in between. The CDR3 loop spans 19 amino acids. Germline values: CDR1 LGHNA, CDR2 YSLEER. The CDR3 region is CASSQDQGYILSSYNEQFF. The CDR3 DNA sequence: TGCGCCAGCAGCCAAGATCAGGGGTACATCCTAAGCTCCTACAATGAGCAGTTCTTC.

This clonotype showed up many times. The gene calls are TRBV20-1 and TRBJ2-3; TRBD2 aligns across 12 bases. V dropped 0 bases and J dropped 3; count of bases not matched to a gene: 7. The CDR3 runs to 17 residues. Looked up from germline, CDR1 is DFQATT and CDR2 is SNEGSKA (reference sequence). The CDR3 DNA follows: TGCAGTGCTAGAGATCCCCGGACTAGCGGGGTGACAGATACGCAGTATTTT. Amino acids: CSARDPRTSGVTDTQYF.

V usage is TRBV20-1 and J usage is TRBJ1-2; 7 bases fit TRBD1. The J segment lost 8 bases and the V segment lost 6 bases, leaving 9 bases of the junction unmatched. The CDR3 loop spans 12 amino acids. Germline CDR1 and CDR2: DFQATT and SNEGSKA (reference sequence). The CDR3 DNA reads TGCAGTGCCACCACAGGGGTGGACGGCTACACCTTC. It translates to CSATTGVDGYTF.

The rearrangement uses TRBV3-1 and TRBJ1-6; tentatively, D is TRBD1 (6 bases). The CDR3 loop spans 15 amino acids. Per the germline V gene, CDR1 is LGHDT and CDR2 is YNNKEL (reference sequence). V was pared by 5 bases and J by 10 bases, with 18 bases between. The CDR3 loop reads CASSEGGGPRSPLHF. The CDR3 region has the DNA TGTGCCAGCAGCGAAGGGGGAGGGCCCCGCTCACCCCTCCACTTT.

The sample holds one count of this clonotype. This rearrangement joins TRBV4-1 to TRBJ2-3; 8 bases agree with TRBD2. The CDR3 sequence is 17 residues long. Trimming took 4 bases from V and 0 from J; bases not matched to a gene: 9. The germline CDR1 and CDR2 sequences are MGHRA and YSYEKL. The chain's CDR3 is CASSRFGSGGSTDTQYF. The CDR3 DNA follows: TGCGCCAGCAGCCGATTCGGAAGCGGGGGTAGCACAGATACGCAGTATTTT.

This chain links TRBV7-2 with TRBJ2-5; tentative D call: TRBD1 (5 bases). V was cut by 5 bases and J by 4 bases, with 11 bases left in between. This CDR3 contains 13 residues. Germline V gene lookup returns CDR1 SGHTA and CDR2 FQGNSA. For the CDR3, the DNA is TGTGCCAGCAGCATAGGGGTTGGAGAGACCCAGTACTTC. Amino acids: CASSIGVGETQYF.

This sequence joins TRBV4-1 and TRBJ2-7; weak D call: TRBD1 (5 bases). V was cut by 1 base and J by 0 bases, with 10 bases left in between. The germline gives CDR1 MGHRA, CDR2 YSYEKL. The CDR3 has 15 amino acids. In DNA, the CDR3 is TGCGCCAGCAGCCAAGGGCCGACAGCCTCCTACGAGCAGTACTTC. Protein: CASSQGPTASYEQYF.

This clonotype has just a few counts. The rearrangement joins TRBV24-1 to TRBJ1-2; 7 bases match TRBD1. Germline loops: CDR1 KGHDR, CDR2 SFDVKD. The CDR3 is 15 residues long. V was pared by 9 bases and J by 4 bases, with 13 bases of the junction left unmatched. The CDR3 coding sequence is TGTGCCACCGACGGACAGGCTTTCAAGGGCTATGGCTACACCTTC. Translating gives CATDGQAFKGYGYTF.

The chain joins TRBV5-1 to TRBJ1-2, with no clear D. Germline V gene data show CDR1 as SGHRS and CDR2 as YFSETQ. The CDR3 covers 14 residues. The V end was cut by 0 bases, the J end by 4 bases, with 10 bases between. The CDR3: CASSLGPPFYGYTF. DNA of the CDR3: TGCGCCAGCAGCTTGGGCCCGCCGTTCTATGGCTACACCTTC.

This clonotype was seen a few times. The chain is built from TRBV9 and TRBJ2-2, with D maybe TRBD1 (5 bases). CDR1 is SGDLS and CDR2 is YYNGEE in the germline V gene. V lost 1 base, J lost 1 base, and 8 bases lay in between. This CDR3 contains 15 residues. The CDR3 DNA reads TGTGCCAGCAGCGTATTTACAGGGAACACCGGGGAGCTGTTTTTT. This encodes CASSVFTGNTGELFF.

This clonotype came up a few times. The chain uses TRBV6-2 or TRBV6-3 and TRBJ2-7; the D gene is possibly TRBD1 (5 bases). The CDR3 consists of 13 residues. V was trimmed by 2 bases and J by 5 bases, leaving 10 bases between them. CDR1 MNHEY and CDR2 SVGEGT come from the germline V gene. The CDR3 nucleotides are TGTGCCAGCAGTTACCCAGGGTTCCACGAGCAGTACTTC. Translating it yields CASSYPGFHEQYF.

This sequence joins TRBV25-1 and TRBJ2-7, with 9 bases lining up with TRBD1. Germline loops: CDR1 MGHDK, CDR2 SYGVNS. The CDR3 extends over 14 amino acids. After removal of 1 base from V and 5 bases from J, the junction contained 3 bases not matched to a gene. The CDR3 DNA reads as TGTGCCAGCAGTGAATGGGACAGGGTCCACGAGCAGTACTTC. Its protein product is CASSEWDRVHEQYF.

The gene calls are TRBV6-1 and TRBJ2-7; TRBD2 matches 15 bases. In germline, CDR1 is MNHNS, CDR2 SASEGT. The length of the CDR3 is 17 residues. With 6 bases clipped from V and 5 bases from J, the junction kept 11 bases outside the gene matches. The CDR3 is CASSRWTSGGASHEQYF. The CDR3, as DNA: TGTGCCAGCAGCAGGTGGACTAGCGGGGGGGCCTCACACGAGCAGTACTTC.

In its sample, this clonotype was seen many times. This chain joins TRBV7-2 and TRBJ1-1; D uncertain. This CDR3 region has 12 residues. The ends were cut back, 1 base at V and 12 bases at J, with 12 bases in the middle. The germline V gene has CDR1 SGHTA and CDR2 FQGNSA. The DNA of the CDR3 is TGTGCCAGCAGCTTAGTCGGGCCTTTTTCTTTCTTT. It translates to CASSLVGPFSFF.

The chain recombines TRBV4-3 with TRBJ2-1, with D perhaps matching TRBD1 (6 bases). Germline-derived CDR1 and CDR2 are LGHNA and YSLEER. This CDR3 comprises 14 residues. V was cut by 4 bases and J by 8 bases, with 15 bases left in between. CDR3 in DNA: TGCGCCAGCAGCCGGGAAAGGGGGAGTTATGAGCAGTTCTTC. Residues: CASSRERGSYEQFF.

This clonotype has more than one count but fewer than ten. The rearrangement joins TRBV19 to TRBJ1-4, with D uncertain. The CDR3 spans 11 residues. The germline V gene has CDR1 LNHDA and CDR2 SQIVND (reference sequence). The V end was cut by 4 bases, the J end by 8 bases, with 5 bases between. DNA of the CDR3: TGTGCCAGTAGTACCAGGGAAAAACTGTTTTTT. Its translation: CASSTREKLFF.